This T cell receptor (beta chain) was documented in a study of regulatory T cells in long-lasting Graves disease. The V gene's germline CDR1 is ENHRY and CDR2 SYGVKD. J was trimmed by 1 base and V by 0 bases; bases with no gene match: 5. This CDR3 is built from 16 residues. Indicated time point: newly diagnosed GD, antithyroid drugs for less than 3 months. The TCR library was prepared using RNA isolated from PBMCs. Patients came through an endocrinology department, and that department was in Xi'an, China. With iRepertoire HTBI primers and Arm-PCR of CDR3 regions, TCR beta libraries were built. In TCRdb, the multiplex PCR reads were re-called with MiXCR into one record per CDR3 protein. Counted here are 500,000 or so distinct CDR3 sequences, roughly 15% occurring once; the ten biggest clones make up 25%. The data were also submitted as part of a second study, on T cells in Graves' hyperthyroidism and ophthalmopathy. From that second work: Graves' hyperthyroidism is called stable when ophthalmopathy does not progress within 18 months. Exclusions: uncontrolled infection, other autoimmune disease, pregnancy, lactation. Prediction of ophthalmopathy progression came a median roughly 6.7 months pre-onset.

This TCR came from a woman aged 40 to 65 with Graves disease. The chain joins TRBV10-3 to TRBJ2-7; 8 bases are shared with TRBD1. The specimen was peripheral blood mononuclear cells (PBMCs), collected at new diagnosis, from a patient treated with antithyroid drugs. CDR3: CAISESITGGSYEQYF. CDR3 in DNA: TGTGCCATCAGTGAGTCGATTACAGGGGGATCCTACGAGCAGTACTTC.